One sample yielded the 20 T cell receptor beta chains listed below, sequenced in a study of blood T cells in healthy people across ages. The authors ran a second PCR of about 6 to 12 cycles using a sample-barcoded 5' primer and a J-beta primer mix. TCRdb re-called the 5' RACE reads with MiXCR, one entry per CDR3 protein. The table includes 800,000 to 950,000 distinct CDR3 sequences, almost 30% detected once. The same specimen was also included in a second study, on T cells of mothers and their children.

Sequencing input: blood. Source of these receptors: a woman between 35 and 50 years old in good health.

There are a few counts of this clonotype. The rearrangement links TRBV27 to TRBJ2-4, with D uncertain. Germline lookup yields CDR1 MNHEY and CDR2 SMNVEV (reference sequence). V shed 3 bases and J shed 8 bases, with 11 bases lying between them. The CDR3 is 13 amino acids. CDR3 residues: CASSLSIVDIQYF. The CDR3 DNA is TGTGCCAGCAGTTTGTCCATCGTGGACATTCAGTACTTC.

This chain links TRBV12-3 or TRBV12-4 with TRBJ1-5, with TRBD1 identical over 7 bases. With 5 bases clipped from V and 6 bases from J, the junction kept 7 bases outside the gene matches. There are 14 residues in the CDR3. CDR3 coding DNA: TGTGCCAGCAGTGCGGACAGGAGCGGTCAGCCCCAGCATTTT. This sequence encodes CASSADRSGQPQHF.

This clonotype was observed a few times. The V gene is TRBV20-1, the J gene TRBJ2-2; D unclear. Per germline, CDR1 DFQATT and CDR2 SNEGSKA (reference sequence). The length of the CDR3 is 15 residues. Trimming removed 0 bases at V and 8 bases at J, with 16 bases between. DNA for the CDR3: TGCAGTGCTAGAGATTCCCCGCCAGGCACGGGGGAGCTGTTTTTT. This translates into CSARDSPPGTGELFF.

In regard to this clonotype: Likely a read error: the CDR3 ends without its conserved phenylalanine or tryptophan. V usage is TRBV5-1 and J usage is TRBJ2-5, with TRBD1 matching over 8 bases. The DNA end is more similar to TRBJ2-7, so the J call may be wrong. CDR3 length: 13 amino acids. In germline, CDR1 is SGHRS, CDR2 YFSETQ. The CDR3 DNA reads as TGCGCCAGCACCCGGACAGGGAGCGACGAGCAGTACTTA. Translated, it gives CASTRTGSDEQYL.

The rearrangement links TRBV29-1 to TRBJ1-2; D not certain. This CDR3 contains 12 residues. The V end lost 5 bases, the J end lost 0 bases, and 7 bases lay between the germline ends. The germline gives CDR1 SQVTM, CDR2 ANQGSEA. CDR3 in DNA: TGCAGCGTTATTCGGTCTAACTATGGCTACACCTTC. It translates to CSVIRSNYGYTF.

This chain joins TRBV6-6 and TRBJ1-2, with a tentative D call TRBD1 (5 bases). The CDR3 loop spans 13 amino acids. From germline, CDR1 is MNHNY and CDR2 SVGAGI (reference sequence). V was pared by 2 bases and J by 6 bases, with 10 bases between. The chain's CDR3 is CASSYGGRDGYTF. The DNA for the CDR3 is TGTGCCAGCAGTTACGGGGGAAGAGATGGCTACACCTTC.

The chain uses TRBV20-1 and TRBJ1-1, with D tentatively TRBD1 (5 bases). The ends were cut back, 7 bases at V and 2 bases at J, with 17 bases in the middle. The V gene's germline CDR1 is DFQATT and CDR2 SNEGSKA (reference sequence). CDR3 length: 14 residues. In DNA form, the CDR3 reads TGCAGTGGCGCCCGGGACGGGGGTAACACTGAAGCTTTCTTT. Protein: CSGARDGGNTEAFF.

A note on this clonotype: This may be a read error, as it is one base from a much larger clone. The chain has TRBV27 and TRBJ2-6; D tentatively reads TRBD1 or TRBD2 (6 bases each). CDR3 size: 16 residues. CDR1 is MNHEY, CDR2 SMNVEV, per germline (reference sequence). CDR3 sequence: CASSLLGGSGADVLTF. Written as DNA, the CDR3 is TGTGCCAGCAGTTTACTGGGGGGCTCTGGGGCCGACGTCCTGACTTTC.

This chain uses TRBV2 with TRBJ2-7; 9 nucleotides align to TRBD1. The CDR3 sequence is 16 residues long. The V and J ends lost 1 base and 2 bases, in that order; junction bases with no gene match: 6. The germline V gene has CDR1 SNHLY and CDR2 FYNNEI. The CDR3 DNA reads TGTGCCAGCAGTGAAGGACAGGGGGTTTTAACCTACGAGCAGTACTTC. Translation gives CASSEGQGVLTYEQYF.

Comment on this clonotype: Possible read error: a much larger clone is one base away. The chain combines TRBV6-5 with TRBJ2-5; 7 bases map to TRBD1. The V gene's germline CDR1 is MNHEY and CDR2 SVGAGI. The ends lost 6 bases at V and 11 bases at J; junction bases unmatched: 12. CDR3 length equals 13 residues. The CDR3 DNA sequence: TGTGCCAGCAGGTGGGACAGACGTCTGGAGCAGTACTTC. Amino acids: CASRWDRRLEQYF.

This clonotype came up a few times. The rearrangement uses TRBV7-9 and TRBJ1-1, with D possibly TRBD1 on 5 matching bases. V was cut by 5 bases and J by 5 bases, with 12 bases left in between. Germline CDR1 and CDR2: SEHNR and FQNEAQ (reference sequence). This CDR3 comprises 13 residues. The CDR3 nucleotides read TGTGCCAGCAGCGCTATGGGGCGTACTGAAGCTTTCTTT. Protein: CASSAMGRTEAFF.

Concerning this clonotype: One end of the junction is discordant with germline, which a read error may explain. V and J are TRBV28 and TRBJ2-7, with D possibly TRBD1 on 5 matching bases. The CDR3 covers 14 residues. Germline CDR1 MDHEN, CDR2 SYDVKM. CDR3 region: CVSIDSYSSYEQYF. For the CDR3, the DNA is TGTGTCAGCATCGACAGTTACAGCTCGTACGAGCAGTACTTC.

Turning to this clonotype: Possible read error: a much larger clone is one base away. This chain connects TRBV6-5 to TRBJ1-6, with 8 bases matching TRBD1. In germline, CDR1 is MNHEY, CDR2 SVGAGI. V shed 7 bases and J 0 bases; nucleotides not matched to a gene: 5. The length of the CDR3 is 16 residues. The CDR3 coding sequence is TGTGCCAGCACTGGGACAGGAAGCTCCTATAATTCACCCCTCCACTTT. Its translation: CASTGTGSSYNSPLHF.

The chain employs TRBV19 and TRBJ1-1; 8 positions agree with TRBD1. J was trimmed by 2 bases and V by 7 bases; bases with no gene match: 6. This CDR3 has 14 amino acids. Germline V gene lookup returns CDR1 LNHDA and CDR2 SQIVND (reference sequence). This CDR3 reads CASNDRGRNTEAFF. The DNA for the CDR3 is TGTGCCAGTAACGACAGGGGTAGAAACACTGAAGCTTTCTTT.

Note on this clonotype: Possible read error: a much larger clone is one base away. This chain uses TRBV7-2 with TRBJ2-3, with a tentative D call TRBD1 (6 bases). The CDR3 covers 16 residues. Germline assignment: CDR1 SGHTA and CDR2 FQGNSA. This chain's CDR3 is CVSSLQGRLSTDTQYF. The CDR3 region has the DNA TGTGTCAGCAGCTTACAGGGCAGACTAAGCACAGATACGCAGTATTTT.

The V gene is TRBV6-5, the J gene TRBJ2-5; D is perhaps TRBD1 or TRBD2 (6 bases each). Germline V gives CDR1 MNHEY, CDR2 SVGAGI. The CDR3 loop spans 13 amino acids. Trimming took off 4 bases at V and 4 bases at J, with 10 bases between the two ends. The CDR3 sequence: CASSSWGAETQYF. In DNA, the CDR3 is TGTGCCAGCAGTTCCTGGGGGGCAGAGACCCAGTACTTC.

Details on this clonotype: One end of the junction varies from germline; a read error may be responsible. The chain carries TRBV24-1 and TRBJ1-2; 7 bases agree with TRBD1. Per germline, CDR1 KGHDR and CDR2 SFDVKD. CDR3 size: 14 residues. The chain's CDR3 is CVTSGTGARHGYTF. CDR3 DNA: TGTGTCACCAGTGGTACAGGGGCACGACATGGCTACACCTTC.

The table lists this clonotype with many counts. CDR3 sequence reads: CASSRDGGANEQFF. The CDR3 region has the DNA TGTGCCAGCAGCCGCGACGGGGGGGCTAACGAGCAGTTCTTC. The chain links TRBV4-2 to TRBJ2-1, with TRBD2 matching over 8 bases. The trim removed 4 bases at V and 10 bases at J, leaving 9 bases unmatched. CDR1 is LGHNA, CDR2 YNFKEQ, per germline. CDR3 length: 14 amino acids.

This clonotype came up many times. In DNA form, the CDR3 reads TGCGCCAGCAGCCACTCCGGGAGCCAAGAGACCCAGTACTTC. Its translation: CASSHSGSQETQYF. The V call is TRBV5-1, the J call TRBJ2-5; perhaps TRBD2 as D (6 bases). Germline lookup yields CDR1 SGHRS and CDR2 YFSETQ. Trimming removed 4 bases from V and 1 base from J, with 11 bases in between. The CDR3 totals 14 residues.

The chain carries TRBV7-2 and TRBJ1-1, with TRBD1 matching 7 bases. CDR1 SGHTA and CDR2 FQGNSA come from the germline V gene. Trimming at V came to 2 bases and at J to 5 bases, leaving 5 bases not matched to a gene. The CDR3 has 14 residues. The CDR3: CASSLMQGGTEAFF. The CDR3, as DNA: TGTGCCAGCAGCTTAATGCAGGGGGGAACTGAAGCTTTCTTT.